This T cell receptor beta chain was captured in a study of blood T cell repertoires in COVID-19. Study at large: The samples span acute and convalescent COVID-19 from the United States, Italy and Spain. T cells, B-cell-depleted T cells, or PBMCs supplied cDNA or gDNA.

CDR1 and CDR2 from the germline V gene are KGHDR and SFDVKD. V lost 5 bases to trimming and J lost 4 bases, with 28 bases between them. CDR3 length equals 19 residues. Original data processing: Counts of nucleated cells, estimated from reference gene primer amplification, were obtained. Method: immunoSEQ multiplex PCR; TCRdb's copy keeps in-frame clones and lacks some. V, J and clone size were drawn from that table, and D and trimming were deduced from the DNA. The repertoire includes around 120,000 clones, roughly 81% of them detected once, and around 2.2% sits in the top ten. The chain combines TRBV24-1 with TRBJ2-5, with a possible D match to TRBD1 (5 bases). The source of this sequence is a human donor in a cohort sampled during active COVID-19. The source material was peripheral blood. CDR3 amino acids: CATSGPSPQDNSGVETQYF. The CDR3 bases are TGTGCCACCAGTGGCCCTTCGCCCCAGGACAACAGTGGAGTAGAGACCCAGTACTTC.